The present entry profiles one T cell receptor beta chain with its context. No antigen is known for it. This sample is part of a study of T-cell reconstitution after alpha-beta-depleted transplantation in children. Germline loops: CDR1 SQVTM, CDR2 ANQGSEA. V was shortened by 4 bases and J by 5 bases, with 12 bases between the two germline ends. This CDR3 is 13 amino acids long. General study results and limits: It was surviving recipient T cells and thymic progenitors that gave some patients high TCRbeta diversity at day 60.

The TCRbeta library incorporated unique molecular identifiers. One entry per CDR3 protein results from TCRdb running MiXCR on the PCR reads. The data contain fewer than 550,000 distinct CDR3 sequences, 9.5% to 12% of them singletons. The input for sequencing was PBMCs, mostly from graft donor cells, taken 180 days after TCRalphabeta/CD19-depleted stem cell transplant. This sequence joins TRBV29-1 and TRBJ1-5, with D perhaps TRBD1 (5 bases). This TCR was recovered from a female patient aged 2 to 10 who had a stem cell transplant for aplastic anemia, so the T cells may come from the graft donor. The CDR3 sequence: CSVARALHQPQHF. The CDR3 DNA reads as TGCAGCGTTGCCAGGGCTCTGCATCAGCCCCAGCATTTT.